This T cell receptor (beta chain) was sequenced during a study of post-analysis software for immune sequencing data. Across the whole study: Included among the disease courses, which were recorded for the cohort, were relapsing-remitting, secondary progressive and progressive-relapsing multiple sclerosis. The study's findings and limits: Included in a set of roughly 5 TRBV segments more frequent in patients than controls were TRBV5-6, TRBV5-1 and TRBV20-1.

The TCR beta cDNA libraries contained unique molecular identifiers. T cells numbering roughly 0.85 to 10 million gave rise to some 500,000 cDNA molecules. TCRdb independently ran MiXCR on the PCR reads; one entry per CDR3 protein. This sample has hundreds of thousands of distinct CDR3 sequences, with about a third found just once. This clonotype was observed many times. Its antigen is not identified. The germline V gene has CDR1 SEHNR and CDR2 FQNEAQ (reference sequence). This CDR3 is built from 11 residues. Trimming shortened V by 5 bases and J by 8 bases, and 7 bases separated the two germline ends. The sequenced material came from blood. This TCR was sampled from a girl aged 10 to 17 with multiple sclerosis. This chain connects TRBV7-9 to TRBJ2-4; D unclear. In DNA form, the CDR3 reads TGTGCCAGCAGCCCCCGTGACATTCAGTACTTC. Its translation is CASSPRDIQYF. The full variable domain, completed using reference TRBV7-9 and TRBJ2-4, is DTGVSQNPRHKITKRGQNVTFRCDPISEHNRLYWYRQTLGQGPEFLTYFQNEAQLEKSRLLSDRFSAERPKGSFSTLEIQRTEQGDSAMYLCASSPRDIQYFGAGTRLSVL.